Sequencing of this T cell receptor beta chain was carried out in a study of OX40 agonist ivuxolimab in advanced cancers. Study-level background: Patients were treated with intravenous ivuxolimab, dosed at 0.01 to 10 mg/kg and infused every 2 weeks. General study points: Partial responders at 0.1-3.0 mg/kg had among the lowest clonal expansion.

Germline values: CDR1 MGHDK, CDR2 SYGVNS. The V and J ends lost 7 bases and 4 bases, in that order; junction bases with no gene match: 15. The CDR3 sequence is 16 residues long. Points on this clone: The antigen is unknown.

The method was immunoSEQ multiplex PCR; TCRdb's version includes in-frame clones alone and lacks a portion of them. The data contain 20,000 to 25,000 clones, more than 75% of them seen just once; the ten biggest clones take up about 16%. The chain is built from TRBV25-1 and TRBJ1-1, with 7 bases aligning to TRBD1. Sequences were derived from CD4+ or CD8+ T cells sorted from blood, sampled in a trial of the OX40 agonist ivuxolimab. The origin of this receptor is an adult with an advanced solid tumor such as melanoma, head and neck, liver or kidney cancer. This CDR3 is CASNPGGTERSTEAFF. CDR3 sequence (DNA): TGTGCCAGCAATCCCGGCGGGACAGAACGATCCACTGAAGCTTTCTTT.